What follows is one T cell receptor beta chain and its context. An end of the junction differs from the germline gene, which may be a read error. The data originate from a study of T-cell reconstitution after alpha-beta-depleted transplantation in children. Germline V gene lookup returns CDR1 MNHEY and CDR2 SVGAGI. CDR3 size: 11 residues. Unique molecular identifiers were incorporated when the TCRbeta library was constructed. Via MiXCR, TCRdb re-called the PCR reads, giving one row per CDR3 protein. The sample gives roughly 500,000 distinct CDR3 sequences, approximately 29% of which show up once; around 2.4% is in the top ten.

This sample comprised PBMCs from the stem cell graft donor, obtained from the stem cell graft. The TCR comes from a human donor who donated a stem cell graft to a child with aplastic anemia. The gene calls are TRBV6-5 and TRBJ2-4; D is unclear. CDR3: CAVKAKNSQYF. In nucleotides, the CDR3 is TGTGCCGTGAAAGCCAAAAACAGTCAGTACTTC.